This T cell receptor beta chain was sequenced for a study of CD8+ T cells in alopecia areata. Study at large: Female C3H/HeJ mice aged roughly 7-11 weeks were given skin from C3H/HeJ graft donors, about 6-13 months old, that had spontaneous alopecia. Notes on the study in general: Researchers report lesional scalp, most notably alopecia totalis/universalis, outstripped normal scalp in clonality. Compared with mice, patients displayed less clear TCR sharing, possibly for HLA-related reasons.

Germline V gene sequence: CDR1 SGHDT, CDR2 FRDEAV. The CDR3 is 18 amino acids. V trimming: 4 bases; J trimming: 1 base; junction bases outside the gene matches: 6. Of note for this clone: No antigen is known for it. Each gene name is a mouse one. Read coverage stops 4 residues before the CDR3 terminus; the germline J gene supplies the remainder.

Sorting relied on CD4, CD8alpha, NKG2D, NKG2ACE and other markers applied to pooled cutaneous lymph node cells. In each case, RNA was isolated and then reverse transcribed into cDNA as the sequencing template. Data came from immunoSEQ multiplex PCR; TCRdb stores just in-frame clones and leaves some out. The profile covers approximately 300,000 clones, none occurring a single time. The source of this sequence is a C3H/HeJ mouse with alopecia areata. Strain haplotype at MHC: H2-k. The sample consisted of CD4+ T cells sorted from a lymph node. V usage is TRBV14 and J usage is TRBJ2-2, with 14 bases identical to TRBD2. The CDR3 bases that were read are TGTGCCAGCAGTCCGGGACTGGGGGGGCGCGAAAACACCGGG. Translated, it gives CASSPGLGGRENTG. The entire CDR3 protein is CASSPGLGGRENTGQLYF. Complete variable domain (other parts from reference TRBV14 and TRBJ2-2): EAGVTQSPRYAVLQEGQAVSFWCDPISGHDTLYWYQQPRDQGPQLLVYFRDEAVIDNSQLPSDRFSAVRPKGTNSTLKIQSAKQGDTATYLCASSPGLGGRENTGQLYFGEGSKLTVL.